The rows below give T cell receptor beta chains drawn from one sample of a study of blood T cell repertoires in COVID-19. TCRdb keeps only in-frame clones here, not all; method: immunoSEQ multiplex PCR. The table includes roughly 150,000 clones, 60% to 85% detected once. Source material: peripheral blood. These receptors were taken from a man in his 70s with acute or convalescent COVID-19. CDR3s include the opening cysteine and the closing phenylalanine or tryptophan. D genes are given only for firm matches. The size entry is marked missing in some rows and otherwise reads once, few, many or a size class.

size	D	V	J	DNA	CDR3
NA	NA	TRBV15	TRBJ1-4	TGTGCCACCAGCCGAACTAATGAAAAACTGTTTTTT	CATSRTNEKLFF
NA	TRBD2	TRBV19	TRBJ2-1	TGTGCCAGTAGTAAGCGGACTAGCGGGAGTGGCGATGAGCAGTTCTTC	CASSKRTSGSGDEQFF
NA	TRBD1	TRBV27	TRBJ2-2	TGTGCCAGCAGTCAAGGACAGGGATACGCGAACACCGGGGAGCTGTTTTTT	CASSQGQGYANTGELFF
few	TRBD2	TRBV10-1	TRBJ2-1	TGCGCCAGCAGAGCTAGCGGGGGCTACAATGAGCAGTTCTTC	CASRASGGYNEQFF
NA	NA	TRBV10-3	TRBJ1-2	TGTGCCATCAGTGAGTCCGGGGTCGGCTACACCTTC	CAISESGVGYTF
medium-sized	NA	TRBV5-4	TRBJ1-4	TGTGCCAGCAGCTTGGATCGTTTTGAAAAACTGTTTTTT	CASSLDRFEKLFF
NA	NA	TRBV2	TRBJ2-3	TGTGCCAGCAGTGAGGGCCCGAGAACAGATACGCAGTATTTT	CASSEGPRTDTQYF
NA	TRBD2	TRBV9	TRBJ2-1	TGTGCCAGCAGCGTTACCGCCGGACTAGCAGGCAATGAGCAGTTCTTC	CASSVTAGLAGNEQFF
NA	NA	TRBV21-1	TRBJ2-1	TGTGCCAGCAGCAGGAACAGGGGGGGGTCCTACAATGAGCAGTTCTTC	CASSRNRGGSYNEQFF
NA	TRBD2	TRBV6-6	TRBJ2-1	TGTGCCAGCAGCCATATTCCGGGACTAGCGGGAGGTGCGTCCTACAATGAGCAGTTCTTC	CASSHIPGLAGGASYNEQFF
NA	NA	TRBV5-6	TRBJ2-7	TGTGCCAGCAGCGCGCGGGTCTACGAGCAGTACTTC	CASSARVYEQYF
NA	NA	TRBV7-8	TRBJ1-5	TGTGCCAGCAGACAGGGACATGGCAATCAGCCCCAGCATTTT	CASRQGHGNQPQHF
NA	NA	TRBV6-2/TRBV6-3	TRBJ1-1	TGTGCCAGCAGTTACCGACTCTTGAACACTGAAGCTTTCTTT	CASSYRLLNTEAFF
NA	NA	TRBV6-6	TRBJ2-1	TGTGCCAGCACGGGGACGGGAGCTGACTACAATGAGCAGTTCTTC	CASTGTGADYNEQFF
NA	NA	TRBV28	TRBJ1-2	TGTGCCAGCAGTTTTGGGGGGGCGGGTAACTATGGCTACACCTTC	CASSFGGAGNYGYTF
NA	NA	TRBV19	TRBJ2-3	TGTGCCAGTAGTATAGCCGCGGACACAGATACGCAGTATTTT	CASSIAADTDTQYF
few	TRBD2	TRBV6-2/TRBV6-3	TRBJ2-7	TGTGCCAGCAGTATCTCCGGGACTACCAAGGGGGAGCAGTACTTC	CASSISGTTKGEQYF
NA	NA	TRBV7-2	TRBJ1-3	TGTGCCAGCAGCTTAGAATGGGGGCATGGAAACACCATATATTTT	CASSLEWGHGNTIYF
NA	TRBD1	TRBV30	TRBJ2-7	TGTGCCTGGAGTCGGACAGGTCTGGGGGAGCAGTACTTC	CAWSRTGLGEQYF
few	TRBD1	TRBV5-1	TRBJ1-5	TGCGCCAGCAGCTACACAGGGGGGGAAAATCAGCCCCAGCATTTT	CASSYTGGENQPQHF
NA	NA	TRBV6-1	TRBJ2-7	TGTGCCAGCAGTGAATTAGGCAGGGACGAGCAGTACTTC	CASSELGRDEQYF
NA	TRBD1	TRBV19	TRBJ1-3	TGTGCCAGTAGTACCCGGGACAGAGCCTCTGGAAACACCATATATTTT	CASSTRDRASGNTIYF
NA	TRBD1	TRBV7-9	TRBJ1-3	TGTGCCAGCAGCTTAGGGGACAGGGGATCTCTAGGAGCTGGAAACACCATATATTTT	CASSLGDRGSLGAGNTIYF
NA	NA	TRBV2	TRBJ2-5	TGTGCCAGCAGTCCAGGGGTGGAGACCCAGTACTTC	CASSPGVETQYF
NA	NA	TRBV19	TRBJ1-1	TGTGCCAGTAGTATTCTGGAGGGCACTGAAGCTTTCTTT	CASSILEGTEAFF
few	TRBD2	TRBV5-1	TRBJ2-5	TGCGCCAGCAGCTTGGCGACTAGCGGGGGCCGAGAGACCCAGTACTTC	CASSLATSGGRETQYF
NA	TRBD1	TRBV5-1	TRBJ1-1	TGCGCCAGCAAAAGGGGCGAGGGACAGGGGATTAACACTGAAGCTTTCTTT	CASKRGEGQGINTEAFF
NA	NA	TRBV6-5	TRBJ1-6	TGTGCCAGCAGTTACTCGATGGGAGGCGGGCCCCTCCACTTT	CASSYSMGGGPLHF
NA	NA	TRBV11-2	TRBJ1-1	TGTGCCAGCAGCTCACGTGGAGGGTTGAACACTGAAGCTTTCTTT	CASSSRGGLNTEAFF
NA	NA	TRBV5-1	TRBJ2-1	TGCGCCAGCAGCTTAGCCGGGGACACCTCAAGATACAATGAGCAGTTCTTC	CASSLAGDTSRYNEQFF
NA	TRBD1	TRBV7-2	TRBJ1-1	TGTGCCAGCAGTTTACCACAGGGGGCTCAGACTGAAGCTTTCTTT	CASSLPQGAQTEAFF